The 5 T cell receptor beta chains below all came from one sample that was sequenced in a study of blood T cells in healthy people across ages. A second PCR of about 7 to 12 cycles used a sample-barcoded 5' primer and a J-beta primer mix. TCRdb re-called the 5' RACE reads with MiXCR, one entry per CDR3 protein. The sample records about 640,000 distinct CDR3 sequences, approximately 40% being singletons. The sample consisted of blood. The receptors were gathered from an elderly man in good health.

The chain has TRBV6-2 or TRBV6-3 and TRBJ2-7; D might be TRBD2 (5 bases). Germline V gene sequence: CDR1 MNHEY, CDR2 SVGEGT. Trimming removed 0 bases at V and 10 bases at J, with 7 bases between. The CDR3 contains 11 residues. Written as DNA, the CDR3 is TGTGCCAGCAGTTACTCAGCGGACCAGTACTTC. Encoded protein: CASSYSADQYF.

This rearrangement joins TRBV6-2 or TRBV6-3 to TRBJ1-6, with a possible D match to TRBD1 (6 bases). Germline-derived CDR1 and CDR2 are MNHEY and SVGEGT. The V and J ends lost 6 bases and 8 bases respectively, with 14 bases between them. The CDR3 runs to 14 residues. This CDR3 reads CASSRGQPDSPLHF. CDR3 in DNA: TGTGCCAGCAGCCGCGGACAGCCAGATTCACCCCTCCACTTT.

The genes are TRBV5-4 and TRBJ1-2, with a weak D call TRBD1 (5 bases). The germline V gene encodes CDR1 SGHNT and CDR2 YYREEE (reference sequence). Trimming pared 4 bases from V and 8 bases from J, leaving 30 bases between. This CDR3 has 18 amino acids. The CDR3 coding sequence is TGTGCCAGCAGCCCTTTCGGGGGGGTGGAGGCTTTATATAAGGGCTACACCTTC. This translates into CASSPFGGVEALYKGYTF.

V is TRBV6-2 or TRBV6-3 and J is TRBJ2-2; 9 nucleotides align to TRBD1. The germline CDR1 and CDR2 sequences are MNHEY and SVGEGT. Germline trimming cut 2 bases from V and 2 bases from J; bases unmatched to any gene: 9. This CDR3 region has 18 residues. In DNA form, the CDR3 reads TGTGCCAGCAGTTACGAGCTCGGGACAGGGAGAAACACCGGGGAGCTGTTTTTT. Its protein product is CASSYELGTGRNTGELFF.

The rearrangement joins TRBV6-1 to TRBJ1-1; TRBD1 matches at 9 bases. The V gene end was trimmed by 4 bases and the J gene end by 1 base; junction bases not matched to a gene: 7. This CDR3 has 16 residues. Germline CDR1 is MNHNS and CDR2 is SASEGT. For the CDR3, the DNA is TGTGCCAGCAGTGCCTTACCGACAGGGGGGAACACTGAAGCTTTCTTT. The encoded protein is CASSALPTGGNTEAFF.